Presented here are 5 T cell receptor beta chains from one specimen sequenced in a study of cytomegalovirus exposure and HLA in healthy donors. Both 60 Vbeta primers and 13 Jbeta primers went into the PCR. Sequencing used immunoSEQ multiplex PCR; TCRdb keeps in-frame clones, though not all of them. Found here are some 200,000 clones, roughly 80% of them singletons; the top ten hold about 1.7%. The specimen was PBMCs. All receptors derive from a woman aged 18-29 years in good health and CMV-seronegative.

This CDR3 is CASSLFVTGGFDYGYTF. The CDR3 region has the DNA TGTGCCAGCAGTTTATTTGTGACAGGGGGCTTCGACTATGGCTACACCTTC. The chain has TRBV28 and TRBJ1-2, with TRBD1 matching over 10 bases. Germline values: CDR1 MDHEN, CDR2 SYDVKM. V shed 1 base and J 3 bases; nucleotides not matched to a gene: 8. The CDR3 contains 17 residues.

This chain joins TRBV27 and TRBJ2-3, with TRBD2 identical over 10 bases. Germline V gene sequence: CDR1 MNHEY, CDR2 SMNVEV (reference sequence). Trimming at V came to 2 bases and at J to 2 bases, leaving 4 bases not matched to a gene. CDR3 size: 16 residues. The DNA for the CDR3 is TGTGCCAGCAGTTTACGGACTAGCGGTAACACAGATACGCAGTATTTT. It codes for CASSLRTSGNTDTQYF.

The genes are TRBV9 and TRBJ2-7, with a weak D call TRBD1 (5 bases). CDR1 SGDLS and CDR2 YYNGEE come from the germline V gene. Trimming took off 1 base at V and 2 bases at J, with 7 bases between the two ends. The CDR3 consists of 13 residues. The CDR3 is CASSVHRPYEQYF. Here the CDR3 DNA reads TGTGCCAGCAGCGTACACAGGCCCTACGAGCAGTACTTC.

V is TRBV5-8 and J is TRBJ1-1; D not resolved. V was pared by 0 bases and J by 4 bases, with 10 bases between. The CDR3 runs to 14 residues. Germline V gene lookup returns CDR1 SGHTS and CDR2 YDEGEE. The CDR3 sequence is CASSLAGEGTEAFF. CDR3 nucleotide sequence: TGTGCCAGCAGCTTGGCCGGGGAGGGCACTGAAGCTTTCTTT.

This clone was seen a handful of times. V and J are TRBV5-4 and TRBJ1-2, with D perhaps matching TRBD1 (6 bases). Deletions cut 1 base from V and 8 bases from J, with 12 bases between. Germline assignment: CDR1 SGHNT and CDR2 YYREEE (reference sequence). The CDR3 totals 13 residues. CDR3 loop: CASSLSAGEGYTF. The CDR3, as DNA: TGTGCCAGCAGCTTGAGTGCAGGGGAAGGCTACACCTTC.